The clone carrying this T cell receptor (beta chain) was observed once. The Seattle patients, enrolled during active infection, were followed longitudinally. The sample comes from a study of blood T cell repertoires in COVID-19. Study overall: The cDNA or gDNA used as material had been derived from T cells, B-cell-depleted T cells, or PBMCs.

After removal of 5 bases from V and 2 bases from J, the junction contained 2 bases not matched to a gene. This CDR3 region has 13 residues. The germline V gene has CDR1 MDHEN and CDR2 SYDVKM. Sequencing was performed with immunoSEQ multiplex PCR; in TCRdb, only in-frame clones are kept and a portion is missing. Among approximately 110,000 clones, approximately 81% were seen once, and the ten largest hold about 6%. This TCR was recovered from an older man with COVID-19, enrolled during active disease. The chain recombines TRBV28 with TRBJ1-2, with 7 positions matching TRBD1. Sequencing input: peripheral blood. DNA for the CDR3: TGTGCCAGCAGTACAGGGGAGAACTATGGCTACACCTTC. Translation gives CASSTGENYGYTF.